What follows are 3 T cell receptor beta chains derived from one specimen sequenced in a study of cytomegalovirus exposure and HLA in healthy donors. PCR amplification relied on 60 Vbeta primers (plus 13 Jbeta primers). TCRdb's table, derived via immunoSEQ multiplex PCR, lists solely in-frame clones and lacks some. The sample's table shows around 76,000 clones. The sequencing input was PBMCs. The receptors were gathered from a woman aged 55 to 70 in good health and CMV-seronegative.

This chain links TRBV30 with TRBJ2-5; 8 bases align to TRBD1. The germline gives CDR1 GTSNPN, CDR2 SVGIG (reference sequence). Trimming cost V 7 bases and J 5 bases; bases outside gene matches: 9. The CDR3 consists of 13 residues. CDR3 region: CAFLTGAGETQYF. The CDR3 region has the DNA TGTGCCTTCTTGACAGGGGCAGGGGAGACCCAGTACTTC. Variable domain in full (rest from reference TRBV30 and TRBJ2-5): SQTIHQWPATLVQPVGSPLSLECTVEGTSNPNLYWYRQAAGRGLQLLFYSVGIGQISSEVPQNLSASRPQDRQFILSSKKLLLSDSGFYLCAFLTGAGETQYFGPGTRLLVL.

The chain links TRBV10-3 to TRBJ2-7; D possibly corresponds to TRBD2 (6 bases). This CDR3 spans 14 amino acids. Per germline, CDR1 ENHRY and CDR2 SYGVKD. Trimming shortened V by 10 bases and J by 3 bases, and 19 bases separated the two germline ends. The CDR3 loop is CATTRASADYEQYF. CDR3 nucleotides: TGTGCCACCACGCGGGCTAGCGCCGACTACGAGCAGTACTTC.

The chain carries TRBV5-1 and TRBJ2-5; 9 nucleotides align to TRBD1. The J call may be in error: the DNA end matches TRBJ2-7 better. The germline gives CDR1 SGHRS, CDR2 YFSETQ. The CDR3 has 15 residues. CDR3 amino acids: CASSLPGTGKNEQYF. CDR3 nucleotide sequence: TGCGCCAGCAGCCTCCCGGGGACAGGGAAGAACGAGCAGTACTTC.